This entry lists 7 T cell receptor beta chains sequenced from one sample in a study of Ad26.COV2.S vaccination and SARS-CoV-2 variants. Treatment: around 19 received Ad26.COV2.S at low or high dose, single or two shots; 5 received placebo; per-sample allocation not given. Following the first vaccine or placebo injection, samples were taken on day 63. Repertoires were generated with immunoSEQ multiplex PCR, while TCRdb's copy carries only in-frame clones and drops some. This table has some 480,000 clones, roughly 87% appearing once. The source material was peripheral blood, sampled in a trial of Ad26.COV2.S vaccine versus placebo. These receptors originate from a person between 18 and 59 years old who received the Ad26.COV2.S COVID-19 vaccine or a placebo.

The table lists this clone with a count of one. V is TRBV3-1 (or the pseudogene TRBV3-2) and J is TRBJ2-3, with 11 bases lining up with TRBD2. Trimming removed 1 base from V and 2 bases from J; junction bases left unmatched: 2. The CDR3 sequence is 16 residues long. Per the germline V gene, CDR1 is LGHDT and CDR2 is YNNKEL (reference sequence). The CDR3 spells CASSQVGLAVTDTQYF. The CDR3 DNA is TGTGCCAGCAGCCAAGTGGGACTAGCGGTCACAGATACGCAGTATTTT.

The chain employs TRBV4-3 and TRBJ2-3; TRBD2 matches 7 bases. This CDR3 comprises 17 residues. J gave up 0 bases and V 2 bases, and 8 bases lay outside the gene matches. Germline loops: CDR1 LGHNA, CDR2 YSLEER. In nucleotides, the CDR3 is TGCGCCAGCAGCCAATCCGGCGGGAGAATGAGCACAGATACGCAGTATTTT. This codes for CASSQSGGRMSTDTQYF.

The chain recombines TRBV6-2 or TRBV6-3 with TRBJ1-1; no firm D call. V dropped 4 bases and J dropped 3 bases, with 15 bases sitting between them. CDR1 is MNHEY, CDR2 SVGEGT, per germline. The CDR3 runs to 15 residues. CDR3 in DNA: TGTGCCAGCAGTTCCGACCCGGTCCCCCACACTGAAGCTTTCTTT. Amino acids: CASSSDPVPHTEAFF.

This chain links TRBV5-1 with TRBJ2-7, with a tentative D call TRBD2 (6 bases). V shed 0 bases and J shed 5 bases, with 15 bases lying between them. The CDR3 consists of 15 residues. Per germline, CDR1 SGHRS and CDR2 YFSETQ. The CDR3 is CASSLVGGGLNEQYF. In DNA form, the CDR3 reads TGCGCCAGCAGCTTGGTCGGTGGGGGGTTGAACGAGCAGTACTTC.

The rearrangement uses TRBV19 and TRBJ2-5, with 11 bases identical to TRBD2. This CDR3 region has 14 residues. Germline trimming cut 6 bases from V and 5 bases from J; bases unmatched to any gene: 5. In germline, CDR1 is LNHDA, CDR2 SQIVND (reference sequence). DNA for the CDR3: TGTGCCAGTAGACTAGCGGGAGCGGGTGAGACCCAGTACTTC. Translation gives CASRLAGAGETQYF. The whole variable domain, filled in from reference TRBV19 and TRBJ2-5, reads DGGITQSPKYLFRKEGQNVTLSCEQNLNHDAMYWYRQDPGQGLRLIYYSQIVNDFQKGDIAEGYSVSREKKESFPLTVTSAQKNPTAFYLCASRLAGAGETQYFGPGTRLLVL.

The chain joins TRBV4-2 to TRBJ2-1, with 16 bases fitting TRBD2. The CDR3 is 19 residues long. Unmatched junction bases numbered 13, after V lost 4 bases and J lost 7 bases. Germline V CDR1 and CDR2: LGHNA, YNFKEQ. The DNA of the CDR3 is TGTGCCAGCAGCCGCCCGGGACTAGCGGGAGGGTACAGCCGGAATGAGCAGTTCTTC. Residues: CASSRPGLAGGYSRNEQFF.

The gene calls are TRBV30 and TRBJ1-2, with D unclear. V lost 2 bases, J lost 3 bases, and 7 bases lay in between. CDR3 size: 12 residues. The V gene's germline CDR1 is GTSNPN and CDR2 SVGIG (reference sequence). The CDR3: CAWSPFDYGYTF. Here the CDR3 DNA reads TGTGCCTGGAGTCCCTTTGACTATGGCTACACCTTC. The whole variable domain, remainder taken from reference TRBV30 and TRBJ1-2, is SQTIHQWPATLVQPVGSPLSLECTVEGTSNPNLYWYRQAAGRGLQLLFYSVGIGQISSEVPQNLSASRPQDRQFILSSKKLLLSDSGFYLCAWSPFDYGYTFGSGTRLTVV.